The count of the clone carrying this TCR beta chain is one. This entry belongs to a study of blood T cell repertoires in COVID-19. Study overall: T cells, B-cell-depleted T cells, or PBMCs provided the cDNA or gDNA that served as material.

Some clones are missing from TCRdb's copy, which holds only in-frame ones; the method was immunoSEQ multiplex PCR. The repertoire includes about 200,000 clones, 85% of them detected once, and under 20% sits in the top ten. Participants came from roughly 25 US areas, aged about 18 to 95 years. CDR1 and CDR2 from the germline V gene are SGHAT and FQNNGV. Deletions cut 5 bases from V and 12 bases from J, with 13 bases between. The CDR3 length is 11 residues. The sequenced sample was PBMCs or T cells enriched from blood (not recorded which). This receptor was identified in a man aged 35 to 55 who had recovered from COVID-19. The V and J genes are TRBV11-2 and TRBJ1-1; TRBD1 might be the D (5 bases). CDR3 in amino acids: CASSQQGRTFF. CDR3 sequence (DNA): TGTGCCAGCAGCCAGCAGGGTAGAACTTTCTTT.